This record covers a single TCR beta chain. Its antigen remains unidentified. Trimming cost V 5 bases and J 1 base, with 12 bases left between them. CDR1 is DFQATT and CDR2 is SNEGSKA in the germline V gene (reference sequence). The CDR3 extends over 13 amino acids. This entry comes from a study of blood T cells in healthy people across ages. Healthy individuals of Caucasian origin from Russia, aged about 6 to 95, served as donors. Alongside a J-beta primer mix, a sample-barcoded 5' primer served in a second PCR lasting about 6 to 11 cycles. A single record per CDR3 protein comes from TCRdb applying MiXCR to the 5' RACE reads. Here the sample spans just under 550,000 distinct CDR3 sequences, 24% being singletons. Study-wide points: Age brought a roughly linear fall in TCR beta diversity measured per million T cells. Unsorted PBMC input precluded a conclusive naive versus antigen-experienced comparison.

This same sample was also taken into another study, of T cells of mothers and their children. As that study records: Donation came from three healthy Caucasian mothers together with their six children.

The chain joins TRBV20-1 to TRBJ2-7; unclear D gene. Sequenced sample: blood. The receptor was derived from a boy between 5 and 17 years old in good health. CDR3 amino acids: CSASDTDSYEQYF. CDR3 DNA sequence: TGCAGTGCTTCCGATACAGATTCCTACGAGCAGTACTTC.